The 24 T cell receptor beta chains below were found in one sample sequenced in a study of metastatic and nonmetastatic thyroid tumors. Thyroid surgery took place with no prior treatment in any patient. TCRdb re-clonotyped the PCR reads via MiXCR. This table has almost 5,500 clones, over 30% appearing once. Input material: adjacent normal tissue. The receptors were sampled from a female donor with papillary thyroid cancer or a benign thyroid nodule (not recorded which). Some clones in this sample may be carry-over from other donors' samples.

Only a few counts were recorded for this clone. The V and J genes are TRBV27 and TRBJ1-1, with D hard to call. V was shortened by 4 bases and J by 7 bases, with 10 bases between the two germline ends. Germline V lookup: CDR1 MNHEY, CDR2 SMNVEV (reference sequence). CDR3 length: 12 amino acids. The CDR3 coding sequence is TGTGCCAGCAGTTACCTCGACGGTGAAGCTTTCTTT. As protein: CASSYLDGEAFF.

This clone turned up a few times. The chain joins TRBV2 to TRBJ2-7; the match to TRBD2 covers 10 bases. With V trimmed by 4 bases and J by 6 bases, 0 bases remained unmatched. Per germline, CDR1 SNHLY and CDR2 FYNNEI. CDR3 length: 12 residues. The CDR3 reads CASSGTSGEQYF. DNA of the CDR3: TGTGCCAGCAGTGGGACTAGCGGCGAGCAGTACTTC.

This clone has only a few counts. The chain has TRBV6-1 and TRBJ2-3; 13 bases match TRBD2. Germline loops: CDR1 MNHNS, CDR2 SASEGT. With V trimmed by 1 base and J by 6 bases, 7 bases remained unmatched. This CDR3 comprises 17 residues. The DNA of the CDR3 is TGTGCCAGCAGTGAAGGATGGACTAGCGGGAGTGGGGATACGCAGTATTTT. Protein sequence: CASSEGWTSGSGDTQYF.

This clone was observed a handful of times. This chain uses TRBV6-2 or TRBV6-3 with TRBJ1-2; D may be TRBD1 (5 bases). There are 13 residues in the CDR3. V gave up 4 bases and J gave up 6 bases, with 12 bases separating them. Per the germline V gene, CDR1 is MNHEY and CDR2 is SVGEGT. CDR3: CASSSRDAHGYTF. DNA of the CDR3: TGTGCCAGCAGTTCTCGGGACGCACATGGCTACACCTTC.

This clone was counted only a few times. The CDR3 sequence is CASSYSAGAPDTQYF. The CDR3 DNA follows: TGTGCCAGCAGTTACTCTGCAGGGGCGCCGGATACGCAGTATTTT. V is TRBV6-2 or TRBV6-3 and J is TRBJ2-3; tentatively, D is TRBD1 (6 bases). Germline lookup yields CDR1 MNHEY and CDR2 SVGEGT. The CDR3 has 15 residues. Trimming took off 0 bases at V and 6 bases at J, with 13 bases between the two ends.

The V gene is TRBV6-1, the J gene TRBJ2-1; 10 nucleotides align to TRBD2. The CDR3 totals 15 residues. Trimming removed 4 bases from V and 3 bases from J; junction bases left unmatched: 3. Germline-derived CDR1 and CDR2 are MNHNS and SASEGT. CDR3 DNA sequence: TGTGCCAGCAGTGTAACTAGCGGGATCTACAATGAGCAGTTCTTC. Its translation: CASSVTSGIYNEQFF.

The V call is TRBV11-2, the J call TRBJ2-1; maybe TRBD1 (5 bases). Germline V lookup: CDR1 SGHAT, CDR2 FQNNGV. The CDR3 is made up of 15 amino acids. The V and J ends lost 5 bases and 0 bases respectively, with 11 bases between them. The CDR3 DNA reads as TGTGCCAGCAGCCAGGACATAAACTCCTACAATGAGCAGTTCTTC. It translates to CASSQDINSYNEQFF.

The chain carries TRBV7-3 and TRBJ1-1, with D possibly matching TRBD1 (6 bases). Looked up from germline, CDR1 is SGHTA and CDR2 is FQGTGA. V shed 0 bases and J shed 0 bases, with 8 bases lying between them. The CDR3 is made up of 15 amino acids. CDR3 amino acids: CASSLTRGMNTEAFF. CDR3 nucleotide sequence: TGTGCCAGCAGCTTAACCAGGGGAATGAACACTGAAGCTTTCTTT. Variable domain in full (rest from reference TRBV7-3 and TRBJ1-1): GAGVSQTPSNKVTEKGKYVELRCDPISGHTALYWYRQSLGQGPEFLIYFQGTGAADDSGLPNDRFFAVRPEGSVSTLKIQRTERGDSAVYLCASSLTRGMNTEAFFGQGTRLTVV.

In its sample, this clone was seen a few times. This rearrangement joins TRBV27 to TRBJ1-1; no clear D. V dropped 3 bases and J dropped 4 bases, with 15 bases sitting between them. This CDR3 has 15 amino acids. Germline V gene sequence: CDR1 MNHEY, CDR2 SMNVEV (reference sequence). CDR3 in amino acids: CASSFGSPGSTEAFF. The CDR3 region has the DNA TGTGCCAGCAGTTTTGGGAGCCCCGGGAGCACTGAAGCTTTCTTT.

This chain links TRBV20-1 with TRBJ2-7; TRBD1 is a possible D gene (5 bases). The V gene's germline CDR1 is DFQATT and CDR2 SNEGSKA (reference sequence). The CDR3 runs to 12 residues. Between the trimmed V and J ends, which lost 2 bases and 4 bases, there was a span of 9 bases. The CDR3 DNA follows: TGCAGTGCTAGAATGGGGCAATACGAGCAGTACTTC. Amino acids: CSARMGQYEQYF.

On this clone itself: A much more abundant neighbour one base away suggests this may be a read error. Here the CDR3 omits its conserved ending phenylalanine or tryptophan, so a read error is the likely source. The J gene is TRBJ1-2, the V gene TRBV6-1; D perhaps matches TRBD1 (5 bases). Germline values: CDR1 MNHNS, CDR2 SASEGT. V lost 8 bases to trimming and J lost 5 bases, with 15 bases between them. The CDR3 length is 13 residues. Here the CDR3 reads CASVGVDKYGYTL. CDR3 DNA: TGTGCCAGCGTAGGGGTCGACAAGTATGGCTACACCCTC.

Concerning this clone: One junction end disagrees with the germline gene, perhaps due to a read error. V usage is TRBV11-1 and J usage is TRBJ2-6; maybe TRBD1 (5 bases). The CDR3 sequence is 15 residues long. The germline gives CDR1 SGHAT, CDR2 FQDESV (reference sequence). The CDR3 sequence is CASSPPSSGANVLTF. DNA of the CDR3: TGTGCCAGCAGCCCCCCGTCCTCTGGGGCCAACGTTCTGACTTTC.

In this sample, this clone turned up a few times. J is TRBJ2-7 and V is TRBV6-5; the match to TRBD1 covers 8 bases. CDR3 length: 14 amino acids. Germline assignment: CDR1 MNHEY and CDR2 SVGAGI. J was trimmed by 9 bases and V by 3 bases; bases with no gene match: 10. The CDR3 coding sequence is TGTGCCAGCAGTTATTGGGACAGGCCCTCGGCGCAGTACTTC. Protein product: CASSYWDRPSAQYF.

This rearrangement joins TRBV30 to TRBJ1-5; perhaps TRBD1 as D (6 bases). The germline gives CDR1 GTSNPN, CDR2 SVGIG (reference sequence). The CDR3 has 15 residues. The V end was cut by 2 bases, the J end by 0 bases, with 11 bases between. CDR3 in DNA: TGTGCCTGGAGTTTTGGGACACATAGCAATCAGCCCCAGCATTTT. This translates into CAWSFGTHSNQPQHF.

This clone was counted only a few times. CDR3 sequence: CASIWDTDPYEQYF. CDR3 nucleotide sequence: TGTGCCAGCATTTGGGACACCGACCCATACGAGCAGTACTTC. This rearrangement joins TRBV6-1 to TRBJ2-7, with D possibly being TRBD1 (6 bases). V lost 7 bases to trimming and J lost 4 bases, with 17 bases between them. The CDR3 is 14 amino acids. The germline CDR1 and CDR2 sequences are MNHNS and SASEGT.

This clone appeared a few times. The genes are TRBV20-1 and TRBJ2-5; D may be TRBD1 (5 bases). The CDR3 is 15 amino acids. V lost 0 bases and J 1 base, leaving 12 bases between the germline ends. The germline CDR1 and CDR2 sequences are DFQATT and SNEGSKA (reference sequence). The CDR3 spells CSARDGQGLQETQYF. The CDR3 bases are TGCAGTGCTAGAGATGGGCAGGGCCTCCAAGAGACCCAGTACTTC.

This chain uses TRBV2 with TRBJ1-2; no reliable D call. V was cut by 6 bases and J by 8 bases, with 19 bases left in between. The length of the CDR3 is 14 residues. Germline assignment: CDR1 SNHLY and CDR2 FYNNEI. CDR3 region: CASRSGLGLGGYTF. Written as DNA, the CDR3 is TGTGCCAGCAGATCCGGACTTGGTCTTGGCGGCTACACCTTC.

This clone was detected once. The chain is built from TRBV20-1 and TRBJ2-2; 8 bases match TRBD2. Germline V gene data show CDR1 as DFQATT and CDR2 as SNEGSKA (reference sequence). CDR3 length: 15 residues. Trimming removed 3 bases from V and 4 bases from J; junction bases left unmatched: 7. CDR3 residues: CSARVLAVLTGELFF. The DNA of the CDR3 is TGCAGTGCTAGGGTACTAGCGGTACTCACCGGGGAGCTGTTTTTT.

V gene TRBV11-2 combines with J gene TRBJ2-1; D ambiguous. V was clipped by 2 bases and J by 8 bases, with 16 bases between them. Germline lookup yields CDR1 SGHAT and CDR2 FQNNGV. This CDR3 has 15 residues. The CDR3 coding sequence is TGTGCCAGCAGCTTAATTCCCTACAGTCTGGATGAGCAGTTCTTC. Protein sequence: CASSLIPYSLDEQFF.

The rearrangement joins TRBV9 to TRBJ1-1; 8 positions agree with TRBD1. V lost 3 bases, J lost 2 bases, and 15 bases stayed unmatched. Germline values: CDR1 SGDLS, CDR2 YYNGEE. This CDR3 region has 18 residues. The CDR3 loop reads CASSGTQGVDRDNTEAFF. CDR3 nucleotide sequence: TGTGCCAGCAGCGGAACACAGGGGGTTGACCGAGATAACACTGAAGCTTTCTTT.

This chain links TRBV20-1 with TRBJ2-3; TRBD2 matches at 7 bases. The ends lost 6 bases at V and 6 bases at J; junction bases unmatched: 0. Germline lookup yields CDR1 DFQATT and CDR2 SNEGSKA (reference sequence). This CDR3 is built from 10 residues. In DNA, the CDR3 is TGCAGTGCCGGGAGGGATACGCAGTATTTT. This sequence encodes CSAGRDTQYF.

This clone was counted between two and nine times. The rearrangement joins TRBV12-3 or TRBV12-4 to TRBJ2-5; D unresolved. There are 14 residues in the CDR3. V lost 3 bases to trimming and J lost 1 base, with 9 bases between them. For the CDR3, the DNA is TGTGCCAGCAGTTTTCCGGAGACCCAAGAGACCCAGTACTTC. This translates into CASSFPETQETQYF.

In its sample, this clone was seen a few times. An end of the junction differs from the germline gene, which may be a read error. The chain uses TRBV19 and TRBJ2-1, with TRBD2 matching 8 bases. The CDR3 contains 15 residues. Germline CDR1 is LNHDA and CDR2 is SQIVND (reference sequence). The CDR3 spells CTSAGGAGGYNERFF. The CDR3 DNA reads TGTACCTCTGCTGGCGGGGCGGGAGGATACAATGAGCGGTTCTTC.

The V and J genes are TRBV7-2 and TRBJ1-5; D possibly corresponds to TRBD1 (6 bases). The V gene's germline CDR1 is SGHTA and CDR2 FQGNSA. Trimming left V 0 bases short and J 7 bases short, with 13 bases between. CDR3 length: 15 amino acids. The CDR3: CASSLAKGVRQPQHF. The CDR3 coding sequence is TGTGCCAGCAGCTTAGCGAAGGGGGTCAGGCAGCCCCAGCATTTT.